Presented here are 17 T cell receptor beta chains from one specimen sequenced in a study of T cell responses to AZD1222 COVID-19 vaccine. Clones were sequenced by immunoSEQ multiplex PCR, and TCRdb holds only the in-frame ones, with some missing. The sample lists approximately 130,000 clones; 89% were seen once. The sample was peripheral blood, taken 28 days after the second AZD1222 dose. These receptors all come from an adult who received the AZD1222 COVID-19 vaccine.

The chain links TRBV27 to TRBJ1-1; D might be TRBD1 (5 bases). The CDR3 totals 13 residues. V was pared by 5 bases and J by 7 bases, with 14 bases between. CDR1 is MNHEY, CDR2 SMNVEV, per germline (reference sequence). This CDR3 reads CASSPWGGDEAFF. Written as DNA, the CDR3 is TGTGCCAGCAGTCCTTGGGGAGGGGATGAAGCTTTCTTT.

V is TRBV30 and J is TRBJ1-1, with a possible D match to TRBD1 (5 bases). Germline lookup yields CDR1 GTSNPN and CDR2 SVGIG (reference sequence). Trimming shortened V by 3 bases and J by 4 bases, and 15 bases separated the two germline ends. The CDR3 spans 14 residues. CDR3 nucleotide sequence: TGTGCCTGGAGGGACACCCTCAGGACCACTGAAGCTTTCTTT. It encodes CAWRDTLRTTEAFF.

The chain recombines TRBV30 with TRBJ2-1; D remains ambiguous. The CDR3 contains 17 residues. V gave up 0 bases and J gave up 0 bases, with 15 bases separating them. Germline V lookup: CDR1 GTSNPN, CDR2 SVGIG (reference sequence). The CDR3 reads CAWSVVTVGISYNEQFF. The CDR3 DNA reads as TGTGCCTGGAGTGTAGTGACGGTGGGGATCTCCTACAATGAGCAGTTCTTC.

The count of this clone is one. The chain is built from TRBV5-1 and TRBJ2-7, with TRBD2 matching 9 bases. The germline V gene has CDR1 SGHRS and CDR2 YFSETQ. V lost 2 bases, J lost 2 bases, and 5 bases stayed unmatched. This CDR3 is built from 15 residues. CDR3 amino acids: CASSFLAGETYEQYF. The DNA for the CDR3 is TGCGCCAGCAGCTTTTTAGCGGGAGAAACCTACGAGCAGTACTTC.

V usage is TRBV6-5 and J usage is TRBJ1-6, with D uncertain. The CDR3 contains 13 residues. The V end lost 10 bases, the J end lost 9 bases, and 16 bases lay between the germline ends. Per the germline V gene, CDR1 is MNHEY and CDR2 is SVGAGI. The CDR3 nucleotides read TGTGCCACCGGACCCCAATCGGGTTCACCCCTCCACTTT. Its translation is CATGPQSGSPLHF.

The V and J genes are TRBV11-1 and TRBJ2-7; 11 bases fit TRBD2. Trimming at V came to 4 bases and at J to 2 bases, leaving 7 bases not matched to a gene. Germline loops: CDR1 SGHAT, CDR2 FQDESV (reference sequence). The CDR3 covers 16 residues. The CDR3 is CASSSGLAVLAYEQYF. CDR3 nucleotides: TGTGCCAGCAGCTCGGGACTAGCGGTTCTAGCCTACGAGCAGTACTTC.

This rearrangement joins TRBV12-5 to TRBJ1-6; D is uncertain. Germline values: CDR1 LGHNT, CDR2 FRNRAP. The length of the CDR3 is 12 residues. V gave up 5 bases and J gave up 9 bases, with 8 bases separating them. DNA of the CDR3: TGTGCTAGTGGTCATGATAGTTCACCCCTCCACTTT. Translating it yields CASGHDSSPLHF.

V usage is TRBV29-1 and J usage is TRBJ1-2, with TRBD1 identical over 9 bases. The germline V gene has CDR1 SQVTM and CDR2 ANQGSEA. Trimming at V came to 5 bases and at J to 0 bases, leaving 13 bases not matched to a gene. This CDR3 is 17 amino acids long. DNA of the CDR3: TGCAGCGTTCCGATCGACAGGGGGGACCGAGCTAACTATGGCTACACCTTC. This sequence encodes CSVPIDRGDRANYGYTF.

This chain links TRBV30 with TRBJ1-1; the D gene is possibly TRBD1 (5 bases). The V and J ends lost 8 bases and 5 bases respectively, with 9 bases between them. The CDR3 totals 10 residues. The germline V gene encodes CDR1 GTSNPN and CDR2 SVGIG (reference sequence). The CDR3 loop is CAGGGTEAFF. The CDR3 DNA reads TGTGCCGGGGGGGGGACTGAAGCTTTCTTT. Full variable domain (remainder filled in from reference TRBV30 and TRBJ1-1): SQTIHQWPATLVQPVGSPLSLECTVEGTSNPNLYWYRQAAGRGLQLLFYSVGIGQISSEVPQNLSASRPQDRQFILSSKKLLLSDSGFYLCAGGGTEAFFGQGTRLTVV.

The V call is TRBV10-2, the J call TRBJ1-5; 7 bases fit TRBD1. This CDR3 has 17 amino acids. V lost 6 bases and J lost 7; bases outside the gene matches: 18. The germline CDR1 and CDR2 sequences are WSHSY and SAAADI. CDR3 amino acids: CASRGGTAAGNGQPQHF. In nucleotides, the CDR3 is TGCGCCAGCAGGGGGGGGACAGCGGCTGGCAACGGACAGCCCCAGCATTTT.

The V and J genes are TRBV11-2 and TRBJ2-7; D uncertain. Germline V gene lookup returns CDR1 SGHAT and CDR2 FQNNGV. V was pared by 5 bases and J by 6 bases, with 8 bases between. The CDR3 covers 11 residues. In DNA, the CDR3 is TGTGCCAGCAGCCGGGCTAGCGAGCAGTACTTC. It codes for CASSRASEQYF.

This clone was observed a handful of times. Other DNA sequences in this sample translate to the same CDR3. CDR3 sequence reads: CASSLGQSTDTQYF. As DNA, the CDR3 is TGCGCCAGCAGCTTGGGCCAGAGCACAGATACGCAGTATTTT. The chain has TRBV5-1 and TRBJ2-3, with D unresolved. CDR1 is SGHRS and CDR2 is YFSETQ in the germline V gene. CDR3 length: 14 residues. Between the trimmed V and J ends, which lost 0 bases and 0 bases, there was a span of 5 bases.

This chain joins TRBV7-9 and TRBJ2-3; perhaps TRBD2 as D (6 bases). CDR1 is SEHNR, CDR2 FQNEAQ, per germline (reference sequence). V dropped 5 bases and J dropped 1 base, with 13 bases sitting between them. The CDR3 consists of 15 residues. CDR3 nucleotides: TGTGCCAGCAGCGTCATGGGGGGTGGCACAGATACGCAGTATTTT. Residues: CASSVMGGGTDTQYF.

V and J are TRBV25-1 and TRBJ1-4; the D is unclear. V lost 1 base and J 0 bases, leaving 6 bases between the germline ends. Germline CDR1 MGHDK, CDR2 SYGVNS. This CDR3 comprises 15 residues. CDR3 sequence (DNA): TGTGCCAGCAGTGAATTAGGGACAACTAATGAAAAACTGTTTTTT. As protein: CASSELGTTNEKLFF.

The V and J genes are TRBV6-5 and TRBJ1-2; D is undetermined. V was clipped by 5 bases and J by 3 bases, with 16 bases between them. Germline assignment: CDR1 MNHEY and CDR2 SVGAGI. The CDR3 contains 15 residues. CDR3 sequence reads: CASSKPPPGYYGYTF. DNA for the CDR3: TGTGCCAGCAGTAAACCCCCCCCGGGCTACTATGGCTACACCTTC.

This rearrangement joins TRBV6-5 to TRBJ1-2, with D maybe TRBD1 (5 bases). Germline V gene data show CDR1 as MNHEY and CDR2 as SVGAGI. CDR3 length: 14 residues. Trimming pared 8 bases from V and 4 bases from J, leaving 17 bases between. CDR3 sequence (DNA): TGTGCCAGCTCATCAAGCGGGGGATCCTATGGCTACACCTTC. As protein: CASSSSGGSYGYTF.

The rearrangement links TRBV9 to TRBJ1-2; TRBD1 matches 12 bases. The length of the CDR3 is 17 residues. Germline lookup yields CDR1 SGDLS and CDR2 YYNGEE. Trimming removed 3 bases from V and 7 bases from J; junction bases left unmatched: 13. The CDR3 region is CASSATGTGGIWVGYTF. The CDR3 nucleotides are TGTGCCAGCAGCGCAACCGGGACAGGGGGCATTTGGGTTGGCTACACCTTC.